Following are 4 T cell receptor beta chains from one sample sequenced in a study of shared clonotypes between healthy human individuals. Repertoires were generated with immunoSEQ multiplex PCR, while TCRdb's copy carries only in-frame clones and drops some. The table lists 2,500,000 or so clones, 90% to 95% of them singletons, with about 0.13% in the top ten. Sequencing used naive CD4+ T cells sorted from blood. Subset indicated: CD45RA+ positively selected. These receptor sequences come from a man in his late teens or twenties in good health.

V gene TRBV7-9 combines with J gene TRBJ2-3, with 9 bases that match TRBD2. CDR1 is SEHNR and CDR2 is FQNEAQ in the germline V gene (reference sequence). The CDR3 extends over 15 amino acids. J gave up 4 bases and V 3 bases, and 5 bases lay outside the gene matches. CDR3 DNA: TGTGCCAGCAGCTTTAGCGGGAGTACCGCAGATACGCAGTATTTT. It translates to CASSFSGSTADTQYF.

The gene calls are TRBV2 and TRBJ2-7; no firm D call. This CDR3 contains 12 residues. Between the trimmed V and J ends, which lost 4 bases and 3 bases, there was a span of 7 bases. The germline V gene has CDR1 SNHLY and CDR2 FYNNEI. The CDR3 here is CASSALGYEQYF. The CDR3 DNA sequence: TGTGCCAGCAGTGCCCTAGGCTACGAGCAGTACTTC.

In its sample, this clone was seen once. This chain joins TRBV15 and TRBJ2-7; the match to TRBD1 covers 7 bases. Germline V gene lookup returns CDR1 LNHNV and CDR2 YYDKDF (reference sequence). The CDR3 has 13 residues. V lost 0 bases and J lost 4; bases outside the gene matches: 0. In DNA, the CDR3 is TGTGCCACCAGCAGAGAGACAGGGTACGAGCAGTACTTC. This gives the protein CATSRETGYEQYF.

The V call is TRBV5-5, the J call TRBJ2-1, with 7 positions matching TRBD2. The CDR3 is made up of 16 amino acids. The germline CDR1 and CDR2 sequences are SGHKS and YYEKEE (reference sequence). The ends lost 4 bases at V and 9 bases at J; junction bases unmatched: 16. CDR3 sequence reads: CASSPNLIETGGEQFF. The CDR3 DNA is TGTGCCAGCAGCCCTAACCTTATCGAGACGGGGGGTGAGCAGTTCTTC.